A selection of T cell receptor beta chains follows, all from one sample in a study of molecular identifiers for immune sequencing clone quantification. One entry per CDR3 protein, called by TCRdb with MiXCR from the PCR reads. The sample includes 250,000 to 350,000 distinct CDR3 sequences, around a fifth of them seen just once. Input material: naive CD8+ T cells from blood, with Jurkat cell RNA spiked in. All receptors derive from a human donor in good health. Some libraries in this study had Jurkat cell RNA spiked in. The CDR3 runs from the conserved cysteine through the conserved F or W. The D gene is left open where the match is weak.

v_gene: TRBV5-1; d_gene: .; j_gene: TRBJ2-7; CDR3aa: CASVKGPGSYEQYF
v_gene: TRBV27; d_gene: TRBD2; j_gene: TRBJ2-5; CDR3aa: CASSLLASGTQETQYF
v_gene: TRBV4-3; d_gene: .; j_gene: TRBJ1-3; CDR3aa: CASSQQHTPDVGSGNTIYF
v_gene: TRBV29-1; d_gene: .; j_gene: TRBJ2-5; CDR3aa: CSALDGQETQYF
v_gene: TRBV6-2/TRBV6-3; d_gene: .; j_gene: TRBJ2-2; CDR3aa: CASSPRENYPNTGELFF
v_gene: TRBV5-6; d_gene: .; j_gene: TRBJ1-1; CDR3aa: CASSSTRDTEAFF
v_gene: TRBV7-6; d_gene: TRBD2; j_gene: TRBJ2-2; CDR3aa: CASSRSGGRYTGELFF
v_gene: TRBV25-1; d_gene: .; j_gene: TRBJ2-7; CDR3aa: CASEGVDSYEQYF
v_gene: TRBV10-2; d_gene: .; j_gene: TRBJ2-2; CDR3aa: CASSWKRENTGELFF
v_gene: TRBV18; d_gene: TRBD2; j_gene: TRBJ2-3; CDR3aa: CASSPVAGRPDTQYF
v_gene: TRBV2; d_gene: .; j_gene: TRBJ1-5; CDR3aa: CASSTWDRVSNQPQHF
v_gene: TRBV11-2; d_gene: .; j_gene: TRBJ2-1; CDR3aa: CASSLVAAESSYNEQFF
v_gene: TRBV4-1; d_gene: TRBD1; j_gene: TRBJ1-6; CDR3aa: CASSQAGTGKNSPLHF
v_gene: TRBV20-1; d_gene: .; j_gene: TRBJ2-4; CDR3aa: CSARGRDSQNIQYF
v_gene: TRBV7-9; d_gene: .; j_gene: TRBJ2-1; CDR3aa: CASSLPTSNEQFF
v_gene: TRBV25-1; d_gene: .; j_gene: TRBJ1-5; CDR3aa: CASGDPRLVEDSNQPQHF
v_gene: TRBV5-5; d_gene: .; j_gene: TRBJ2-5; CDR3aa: CASSLDPGVQETQYF